The clone carrying this T cell receptor beta chain was counted only a few times. The target antigen is unknown. Unique molecular identifiers had been added to the TCR beta cDNA libraries. Input populations of 1 to 10 million T cells gave rise to roughly 500,000 cDNA molecules. TCRdb independently ran MiXCR on the PCR reads; one entry per CDR3 protein. The sample shows fewer than 850,000 distinct CDR3 sequences, roughly 30% of them seen only once. This entry comes from a study of post-analysis software for immune sequencing data. Findings and caveats of the study: In patients, about five TRBV segments were more frequent than in controls, with TRBV5-6, TRBV5-1 and TRBV20-1 among them.

CDR1 is MNHEY, CDR2 SVGAGI, per germline. Trimming took 6 bases from V and 0 from J, leaving 14 bases between them. The CDR3 totals 15 residues. This chain uses TRBV6-5 with TRBJ1-2, with D possibly being TRBD1 (5 bases). Material for sequencing was blood. This sequence was found in a girl aged 10 to 17 with multiple sclerosis. The CDR3: CASSPRVVANYGYTF. DNA for the CDR3: TGTGCCAGCAGCCCCAGGGTGGTGGCTAACTATGGCTACACCTTC.